The rows below give T cell receptor beta chains drawn from one sample of a study of T-cell reconstitution after alpha-beta-depleted transplantation in children. In TCRdb, the PCR reads were re-called with MiXCR into one record per CDR3 protein. The data show approximately 520,000 distinct CDR3 sequences, over 10% seen once. Sequenced material: PBMCs, mostly from graft donor cells, taken 180 days after TCRalphabeta/CD19-depleted stem cell transplant. These receptors all come from a female patient between 2 and 15 years old who had a stem cell transplant for aplastic anemia, so the T cells may come from the graft donor. CDR3s leave out the opening cysteine and the closing phenylalanine or tryptophan. Some rows mark clone size as missing; the rest say once, few, many or name a class of expanded clone.

TRBJ2-3 | . | TRBV7-2 | ASSLTPGYTSGKRTDTQY
TRBJ1-1 | few | TRBV7-2 | ASSLTMIEAF
TRBJ1-1 | few | TRBV7-9 | ASSLLTVNTEAF
TRBJ1-1 | . | TRBV4-3 | ASSQVGLIGTEAF
TRBJ1-5 | few | TRBV7-2 | ASSQIDTGNQPQH
TRBJ1-2 | few | TRBV12-3/TRBV12-4 | ASSLDRYYGYT
TRBJ2-1 | . | TRBV19 | ASSDGTGRESEQF
TRBJ2-5 | few | TRBV7-9 | ASKLVLQETQY
TRBJ1-2 | few | TRBV25-1 | ASSARGGRALDFNYGYT
TRBJ2-1 | many | TRBV10-3 | AISRTGGNNEQF
TRBJ1-2 | few | TRBV6-1 | ANAPGQGAQGYT
TRBJ1-4 | . | TRBV28 | ASSLSARGLEKLF
TRBJ1-5 | few | TRBV15 | ATSRAYSNQPQH
TRBJ2-7 | many | TRBV5-1 | ASSILTVPLFEQY
TRBJ2-7 | . | TRBV28 | ASSGLGTGREQY
TRBJ2-1 | . | TRBV27 | ASSLPDRGLQLGEQF
TRBJ2-3 | many | TRBV24-1 | ATFGGVRTDTQY
TRBJ2-2 | . | TRBV4-3 | ASSQVYVGVNTGELF
TRBJ2-7 | few | TRBV29-1 | SVMGQGDRNEQY
TRBJ2-1 | . | TRBV4-1 | ASSQADAGYQASYNEQF
TRBJ2-1 | . | TRBV12-3/TRBV12-4 | ASSPDRGNGQF
TRBJ1-1 | . | TRBV28 | ASSKPGQQKGNTEAF
TRBJ2-2 | few | TRBV7-2 | ASSLQRAGVRTGELF
TRBJ2-1 | few | TRBV20-1 | SASDRASNLFPYNEQF
TRBJ2-2 | . | TRBV21-1 | ASSQSRPGTGPGELF
TRBJ2-5 | few | TRBV28 | ASSLYGTAQETQY
TRBJ1-4 | . | TRBV5-1 | ASSLAGSNEKLF
TRBJ2-3 | few | TRBV7-2 | ASSLLADTQY
TRBJ2-1 | . | TRBV11-2 | ASSFRLAGGPPYEQF
TRBJ2-3 | . | TRBV12-3/TRBV12-4 | ASSPAPSGTQY
TRBJ1-2 | few | TRBV6-2/TRBV6-3 | ASSYGSRGRGYT
TRBJ1-1 | . | TRBV20-1 | SARTDEAF
TRBJ1-5 | many | TRBV28 | ASRSRGYSNQPQH
TRBJ1-2 | few | TRBV11-2 | ASSLLGHLVAYGYT
TRBJ2-1 | few | TRBV29-1 | SVDKADSYNEQF
TRBJ2-1 | many | TRBV20-1 | SAPPGRQGGNEQF
TRBJ2-7 | few | TRBV7-2 | ASSLSSLAGGYNEQY
TRBJ2-1 | . | TRBV12-5 | ASGLVTIGREISGTVEQF
TRBJ2-1 | . | TRBV27 | ASGLAGSNEQF
TRBJ2-7 | . | TRBV6-1 | ASRTDRDFYEQY
TRBJ2-7 | . | TRBV4-3 | ASSQDRSGLARYEQY
TRBJ1-2 | few | TRBV29-1 | SAGDRVEGGYT
TRBJ1-5 | . | TRBV12-3/TRBV12-4 | ASSLARGGDQPQH
TRBJ2-5 | few | TRBV4-1 | ASSRNLADQETQY
TRBJ2-1 | few | TRBV19 | ASSTLWGGSGNEQF
TRBJ1-5 | . | TRBV7-9 | ASSSLSASGTGGLEPQH